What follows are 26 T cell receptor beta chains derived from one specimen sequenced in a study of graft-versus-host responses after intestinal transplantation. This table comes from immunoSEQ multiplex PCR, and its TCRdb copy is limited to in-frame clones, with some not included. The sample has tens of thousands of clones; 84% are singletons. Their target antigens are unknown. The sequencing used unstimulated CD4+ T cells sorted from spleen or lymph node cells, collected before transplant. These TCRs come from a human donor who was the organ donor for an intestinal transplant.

The DNA of the CDR3 is TGTGCCACCAGAGGACAGGGAGTAAGGAATGAGCAGTTCTTC. Protein sequence: CATRGQGVRNEQFF. V is TRBV27 and J is TRBJ2-1; 8 positions match TRBD1. J lost 7 bases, V lost 10 bases, and 12 bases had no gene match. CDR1 and CDR2 from the germline V gene are MNHEY and SMNVEV (reference sequence). The CDR3 consists of 14 residues.

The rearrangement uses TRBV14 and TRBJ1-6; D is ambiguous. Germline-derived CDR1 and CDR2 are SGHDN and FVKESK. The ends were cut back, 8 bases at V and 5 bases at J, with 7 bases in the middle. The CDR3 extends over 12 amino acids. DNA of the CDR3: TGTGCCAGCCGGGAGAATAATTCACCCCTCCACTTT. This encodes CASRENNSPLHF.

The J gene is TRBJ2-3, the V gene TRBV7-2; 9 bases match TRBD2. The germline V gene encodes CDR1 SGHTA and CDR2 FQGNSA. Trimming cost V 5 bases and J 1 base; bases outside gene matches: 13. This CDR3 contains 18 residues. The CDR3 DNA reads TGTGCCAGCAGCGGTGAGCGGGGGGCCCTAGAACGCACAGATACGCAGTATTTT. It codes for CASSGERGALERTDTQYF.

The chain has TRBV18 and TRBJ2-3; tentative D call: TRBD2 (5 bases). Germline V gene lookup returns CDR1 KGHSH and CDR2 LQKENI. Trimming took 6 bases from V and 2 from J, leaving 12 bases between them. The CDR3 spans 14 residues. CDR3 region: CASSSGANTDTQYF. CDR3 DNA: TGTGCCAGCTCCAGCGGCGCAAACACAGATACGCAGTATTTT.

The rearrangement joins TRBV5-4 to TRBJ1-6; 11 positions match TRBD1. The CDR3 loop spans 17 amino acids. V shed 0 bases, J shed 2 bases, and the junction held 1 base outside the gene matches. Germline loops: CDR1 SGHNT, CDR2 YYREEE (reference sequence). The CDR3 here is CASSLAGQGAYNSPLHF. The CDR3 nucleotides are TGTGCCAGCAGCTTGGCGGGACAGGGGGCCTATAATTCACCCCTCCACTTT.

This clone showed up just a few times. This chain's CDR3 is CASRGRASANEKLFF. The CDR3 DNA is TGTGCCAGCAGGGGCAGGGCTTCGGCGAATGAAAAACTGTTTTTT. The V and J genes are TRBV28 and TRBJ1-4; perhaps TRBD1 as D (5 bases). The V gene lost 6 bases and the J gene lost 5 bases, with 16 bases spanning the gap. The CDR3 runs 15 residues. Looked up from germline, CDR1 is MDHEN and CDR2 is SYDVKM.

DNA for the CDR3: TGTGCCAGCAGCGTAGGGGCTGTCATACAAGGTGAGCAGTTCTTC. As protein: CASSVGAVIQGEQFF. J is TRBJ2-1 and V is TRBV9, with unresolved D. Per the germline V gene, CDR1 is SGDLS and CDR2 is YYNGEE. This CDR3 region has 15 residues. V gave up 0 bases and J gave up 9 bases, with 16 bases separating them.

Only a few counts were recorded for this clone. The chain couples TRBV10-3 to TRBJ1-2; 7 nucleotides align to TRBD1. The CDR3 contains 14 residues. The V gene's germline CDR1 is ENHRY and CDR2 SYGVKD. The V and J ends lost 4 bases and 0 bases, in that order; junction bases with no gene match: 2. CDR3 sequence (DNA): TGTGCCATCAGTGGGGACAGCTCTAACTATGGCTACACCTTC. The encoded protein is CAISGDSSNYGYTF.

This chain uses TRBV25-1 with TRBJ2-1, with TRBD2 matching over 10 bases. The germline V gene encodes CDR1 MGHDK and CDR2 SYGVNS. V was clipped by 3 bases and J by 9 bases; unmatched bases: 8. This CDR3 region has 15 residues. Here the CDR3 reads CASSEGTSVRVEQFF. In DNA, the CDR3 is TGTGCCAGCAGTGAGGGGACTAGCGTAAGGGTTGAGCAGTTCTTC.

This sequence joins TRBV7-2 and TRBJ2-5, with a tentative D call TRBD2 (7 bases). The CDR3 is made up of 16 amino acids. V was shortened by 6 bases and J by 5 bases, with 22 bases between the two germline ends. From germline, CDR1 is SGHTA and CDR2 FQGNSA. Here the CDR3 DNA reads TGTGCCAGCAGACGTGAAGGGGGGGTATTAATGGAGACCCAGTACTTC. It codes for CASRREGGVLMETQYF.

The CDR3 here is CASGWAGVGYTF. CDR3 DNA: TGTGCCAGCGGTTGGGCCGGGGTTGGCTACACCTTC. The chain carries TRBV6-6 and TRBJ1-2; D gene uncertain. Trimming pared 8 bases from V and 7 bases from J, leaving 14 bases between. The CDR3 has 12 residues. CDR1 and CDR2 from the germline V gene are MNHNY and SVGAGI (reference sequence).

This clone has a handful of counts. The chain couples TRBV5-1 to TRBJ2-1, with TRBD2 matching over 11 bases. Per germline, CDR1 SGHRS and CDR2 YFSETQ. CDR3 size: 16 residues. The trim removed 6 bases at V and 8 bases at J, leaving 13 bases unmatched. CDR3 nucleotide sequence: TGCGCCAGCACCAGAGGATTACTAGCGGGGGTCGATGAGCAGTTCTTC. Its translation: CASTRGLLAGVDEQFF.

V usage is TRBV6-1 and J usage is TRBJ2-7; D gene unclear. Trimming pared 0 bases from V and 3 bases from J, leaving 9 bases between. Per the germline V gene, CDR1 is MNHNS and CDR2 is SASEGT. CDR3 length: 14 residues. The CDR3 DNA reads TGTGCCAGCAGTGAAGCGCAGGTGGACTACGAGCAGTACGTC. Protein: CASSEAQVDYEQYV.

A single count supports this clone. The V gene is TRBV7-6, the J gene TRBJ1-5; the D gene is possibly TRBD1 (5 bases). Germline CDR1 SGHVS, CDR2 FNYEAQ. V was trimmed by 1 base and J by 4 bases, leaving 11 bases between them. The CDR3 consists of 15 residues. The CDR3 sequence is CASSLGRGSNQPQHF. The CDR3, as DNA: TGTGCCAGCAGCTTAGGGAGGGGCTCTAATCAGCCCCAGCATTTT.

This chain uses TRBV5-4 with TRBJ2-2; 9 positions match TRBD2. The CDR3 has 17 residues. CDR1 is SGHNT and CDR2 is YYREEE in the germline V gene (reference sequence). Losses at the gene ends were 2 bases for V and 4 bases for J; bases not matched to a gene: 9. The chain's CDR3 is CASSFFAGGRSTGELFF. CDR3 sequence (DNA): TGTGCCAGCAGCTTTTTTGCGGGGGGGCGCAGCACCGGGGAGCTGTTTTTT. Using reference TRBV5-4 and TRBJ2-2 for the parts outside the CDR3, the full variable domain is ETGVTQSPTHLIKTRGQQVTLRCSSQSGHNTVSWYQQALGQGPQFIFQYYREEENGRGNFPPRFSGLQFPNYSSELNVNALELDDSALYLCASSFFAGGRSTGELFFGEGSRLTVL.

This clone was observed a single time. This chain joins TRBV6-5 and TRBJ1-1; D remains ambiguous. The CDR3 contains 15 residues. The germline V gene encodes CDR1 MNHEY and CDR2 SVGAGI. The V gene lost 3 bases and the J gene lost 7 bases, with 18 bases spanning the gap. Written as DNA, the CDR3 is TGTGCCAGCAGTTATGGTTTACGAGGGAACGGTGAAGCTTTCTTT. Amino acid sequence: CASSYGLRGNGEAFF.

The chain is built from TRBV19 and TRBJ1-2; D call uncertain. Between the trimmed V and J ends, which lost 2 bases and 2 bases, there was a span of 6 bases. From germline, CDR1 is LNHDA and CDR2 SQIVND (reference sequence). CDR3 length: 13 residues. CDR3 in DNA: TGTGCCAGTAGTATAACAAAAAACTATGGCTACACCTTC. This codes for CASSITKNYGYTF.

The CDR3 reads CASSESSGGAYSTDTQYF. DNA of the CDR3: TGTGCCAGCAGTGAATCTAGCGGGGGGGCTTATAGCACAGATACGCAGTATTTT. The V and J genes are TRBV2 and TRBJ2-3, with 12 bases matching TRBD2. This CDR3 has 18 residues. The junction had 6 bases not matched to a gene; V was cut back by 2 bases and J by 0 bases. The germline gives CDR1 SNHLY, CDR2 FYNNEI.

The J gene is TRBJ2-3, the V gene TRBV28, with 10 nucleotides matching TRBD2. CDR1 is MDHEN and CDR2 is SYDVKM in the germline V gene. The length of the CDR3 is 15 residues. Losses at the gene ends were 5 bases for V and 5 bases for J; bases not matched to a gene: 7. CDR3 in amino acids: CASSASGGARDTQYF. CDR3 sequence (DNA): TGTGCCAGCAGTGCAAGCGGGGGGGCCAGAGATACGCAGTATTTT. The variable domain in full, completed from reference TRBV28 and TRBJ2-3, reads DVKVTQSSRYLVKRTGEKVFLECVQDMDHENMFWYRQDPGLGLRLIYFSYDVKMKEKGDIPEGYSVSREKKERFSLILESASTNQTSMYLCASSASGGARDTQYFGPGTRLTVL.

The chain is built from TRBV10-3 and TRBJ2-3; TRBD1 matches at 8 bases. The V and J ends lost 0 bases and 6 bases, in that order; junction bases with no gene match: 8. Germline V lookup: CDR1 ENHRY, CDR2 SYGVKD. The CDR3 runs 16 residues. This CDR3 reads CAISESTQGARDTQYF. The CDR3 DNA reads TGTGCCATCAGTGAGTCGACGCAGGGGGCAAGGGATACGCAGTATTTT.

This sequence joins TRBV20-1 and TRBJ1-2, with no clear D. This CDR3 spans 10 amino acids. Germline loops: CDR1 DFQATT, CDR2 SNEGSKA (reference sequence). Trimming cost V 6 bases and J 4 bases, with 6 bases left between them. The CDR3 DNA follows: TGCAGTGCCAAAGCCTATGGCTACACCTTC. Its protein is CSAKAYGYTF.

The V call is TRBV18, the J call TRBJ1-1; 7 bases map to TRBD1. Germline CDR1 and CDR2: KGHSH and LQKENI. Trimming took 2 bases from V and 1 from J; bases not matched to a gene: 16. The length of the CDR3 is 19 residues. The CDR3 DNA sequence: TGTGCCAGCTCACCATTAATCACTCAGGGGGGCGCCGGGAACACTGAAGCTTTCTTT. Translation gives CASSPLITQGGAGNTEAFF.

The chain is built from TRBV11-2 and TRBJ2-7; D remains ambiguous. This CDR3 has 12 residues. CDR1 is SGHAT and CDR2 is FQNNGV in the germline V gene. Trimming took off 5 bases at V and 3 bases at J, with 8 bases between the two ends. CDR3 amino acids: CASSLTHYEQYV. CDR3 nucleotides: TGTGCCAGCAGCCTCACCCACTACGAGCAGTACGTC.

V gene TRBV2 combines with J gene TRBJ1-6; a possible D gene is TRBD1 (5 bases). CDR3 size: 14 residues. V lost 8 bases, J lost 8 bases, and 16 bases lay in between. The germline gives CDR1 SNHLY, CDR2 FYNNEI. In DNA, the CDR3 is TGTGCCAGCTGGAGAGATACAGGTGATTCACCCCTCCACTTT. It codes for CASWRDTGDSPLHF.

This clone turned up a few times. As DNA, the CDR3 is TGTGCCAGCACAGACAGGGGGGCTTATGATGAGCAGTACGTC. It translates to CASTDRGAYDEQYV. V usage is TRBV28 and J usage is TRBJ2-7, with 9 nucleotides matching TRBD1. Trimming cost V 7 bases and J 7 bases; bases outside gene matches: 11. The CDR3 spans 14 residues. Germline-derived CDR1 and CDR2 are MDHEN and SYDVKM.

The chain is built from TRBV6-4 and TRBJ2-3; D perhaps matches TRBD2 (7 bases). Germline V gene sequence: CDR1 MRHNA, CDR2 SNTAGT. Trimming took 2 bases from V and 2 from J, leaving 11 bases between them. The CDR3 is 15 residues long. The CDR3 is CASSDGGGSTDTQYF. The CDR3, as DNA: TGTGCCAGCAGTGACGGCGGGGGCTCCACAGATACGCAGTATTTT.